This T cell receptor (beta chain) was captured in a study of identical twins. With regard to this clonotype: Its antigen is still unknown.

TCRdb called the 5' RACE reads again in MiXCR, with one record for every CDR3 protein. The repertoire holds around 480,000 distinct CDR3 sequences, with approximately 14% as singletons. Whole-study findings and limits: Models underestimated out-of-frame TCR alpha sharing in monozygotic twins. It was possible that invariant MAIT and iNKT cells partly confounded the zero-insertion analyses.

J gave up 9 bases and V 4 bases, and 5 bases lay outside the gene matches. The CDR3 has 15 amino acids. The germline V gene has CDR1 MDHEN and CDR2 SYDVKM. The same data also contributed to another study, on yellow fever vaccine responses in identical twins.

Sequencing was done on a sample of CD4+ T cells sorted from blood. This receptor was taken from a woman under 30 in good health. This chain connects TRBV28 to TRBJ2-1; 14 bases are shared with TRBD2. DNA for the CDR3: TGTGCCAGCAGTTCCCGGGGACTAGCGGGAGTTGAGCAGTTCTTC. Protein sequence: CASSSRGLAGVEQFF.